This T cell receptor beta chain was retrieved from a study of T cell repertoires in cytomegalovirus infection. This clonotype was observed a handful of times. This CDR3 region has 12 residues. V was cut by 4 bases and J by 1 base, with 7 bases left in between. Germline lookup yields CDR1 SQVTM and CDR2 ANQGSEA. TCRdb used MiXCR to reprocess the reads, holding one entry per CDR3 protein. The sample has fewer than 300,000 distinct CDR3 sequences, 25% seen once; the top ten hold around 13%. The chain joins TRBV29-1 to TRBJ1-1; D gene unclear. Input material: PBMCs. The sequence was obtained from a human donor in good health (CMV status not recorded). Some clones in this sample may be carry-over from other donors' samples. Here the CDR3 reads CSVVVANTEAFF. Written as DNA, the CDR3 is TGCAGCGTTGTAGTGGCGAACACTGAAGCTTTCTTT.